This T cell receptor (beta chain) was documented in a study of blood T cell repertoires in COVID-19. Generated by immunoSEQ multiplex PCR, the TCRdb table keeps only in-frame clones and is missing some. Of hundreds of thousands of clones in the sample, 90% were seen once. The CDR3 is 15 amino acids. V lost 4 bases to trimming and J lost 0 bases, with 7 bases between them. CDR1 is LGHDT and CDR2 is YNNKEL in the germline V gene (reference sequence). What was sequenced was PBMCs or T cells enriched from blood (not recorded which). This receptor was taken from a man aged 55 to 70 who had recovered from COVID-19. This rearrangement joins TRBV3-1 (or the pseudogene TRBV3-2) to TRBJ1-6, with D possibly matching TRBD1 (6 bases). The DNA for the CDR3 is TGTGCCAGCAGCCTCAGGGGCTCCTATAATTCACCCCTCCACTTT. Residues: CASSLRGSYNSPLHF.